Given below is one TCR beta chain in context. The antigen this receptor binds is unknown. Compared with germline, one end of the junction differs, possibly owing to a read error. Patients with autoimmune disease history or receiving systemic immunosuppression were excluded from the trial. Peripheral blood for TCR sequencing was collected from all dose cohorts at baseline, on cycle 4 day 1, and on cycle 7 day 1. The samples were drawn from a first-in-human, open-label, multicenter phase I dose-escalation trial of ivuxolimab. The trial enrolled adults with locally advanced or metastatic head and neck squamous cell, hepatocellular, melanoma or renal cell carcinoma. Before TCR sequencing, CD4+ T cells and CD8+ T cells were sorted from peripheral blood as separate populations. Genomic DNA was extracted from sorted cells for sequencing of the TCRbeta CDR3 region. TCRbeta CDR3 regions were sequenced using the immunoSEQ Assay. TCRdb took this table from immuneACCESS and kept in-frame rearrangements with V and J called. Such tables lack part of the clones; where checked against another copy, unresolved V genes explain under half of the gap, and the rest is unexplained. Across this sample there are 70,000 to 95,000 clones, with over 75% seen only once. Jointly, the top ten make up about 4% of the sample.

This sample was taken from a study of OX40 agonist ivuxolimab in advanced cancers. Regarding the study in general: The costimulatory receptor OX40 (CD134) was targeted by ivuxolimab, a fully human IgG2 agonistic monoclonal antibody. Intravenous ivuxolimab was administered to patients every 2 weeks at six dose levels: 0.01, 0.1, 0.3, 1.5, 3 and 10 mg/kg. The point of sequencing TCRbeta in the periphery was to test whether ivuxolimab changed TCR sequence diversity and drove clonal T-cell expansion. The paper describes the monotherapy dose-escalation part (N = 52 patients) of the phase I trial of ivuxolimab. The dose-escalation cohort was about 83% male with a mean age of roughly 60 years, ranging from roughly 20 to 80. Of the roughly 52 dose-escalation patients, hepatocellular carcinoma was present in around 20, melanoma in approximately 15, renal cell carcinoma in 9 and head and neck cancer in 9. Patients were allowed to have had prior anti-PD-1, anti-PD-L1 or anti-CTLA-4 therapy, and approximately 40% of the dose-escalation patients had been treated with checkpoint inhibitors. Partial responses were achieved by three dose-escalation patients, of whom one had hepatocellular carcinoma and two had cutaneous melanoma. Broad study findings and their caveats: In partial responders in the 0.1-3.0 mg/kg groups, normalized peripheral clonal expansion was found to be among the lowest, especially among CD8+ T cells. At doses of 0.1 to 3.0 mg/kg, clonal expansion of both CD4+ and CD8+ T cells in blood was seen between baseline and week 6. The antigen specificity of the clonally expanded peripheral T cells was not determined. Low levels of normalized T-cell clonal expansion were also seen in some patients who did not respond. After ivuxolimab, CD8+ T cells had more expanded clones than CD4+ T cells on average.

According to the germline V gene, CDR1 reads SGHVS and CDR2 reads FQNEAQ. The CDR3 goes from the cysteine to the phenylalanine over 15 residues. Only the CDR3 region is kept as DNA, spanning 45 bases read in frame from base 1. The sequencing here drew on CD4+ or CD8+ T cells sorted from blood, taken in a trial of the OX40 agonist ivuxolimab. The clonotype comes from an adult with an advanced solid tumor such as melanoma, head and neck, liver or kidney cancer. In this chain, TRBV7-8 is recombined with TRBJ2-3; the junction holds 10 bases that match TRBD2. The DNA sequence reads TGTGCCAGCAGCCTAGCGGGAGCCTACACAGATACGCAGTATTTT. Translated, this is CASSLAGAYTDTQYF.